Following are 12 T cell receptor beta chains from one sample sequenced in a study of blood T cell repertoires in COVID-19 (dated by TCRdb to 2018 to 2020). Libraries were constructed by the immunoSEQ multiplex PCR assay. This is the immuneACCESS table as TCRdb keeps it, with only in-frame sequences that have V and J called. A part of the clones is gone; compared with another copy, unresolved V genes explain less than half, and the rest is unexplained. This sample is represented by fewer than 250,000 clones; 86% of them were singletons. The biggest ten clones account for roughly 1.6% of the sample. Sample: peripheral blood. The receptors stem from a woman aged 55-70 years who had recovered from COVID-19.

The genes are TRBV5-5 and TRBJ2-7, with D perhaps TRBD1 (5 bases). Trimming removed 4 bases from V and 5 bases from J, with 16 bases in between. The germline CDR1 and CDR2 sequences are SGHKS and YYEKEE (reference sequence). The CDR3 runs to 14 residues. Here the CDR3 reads CASSRATGQDEQYF. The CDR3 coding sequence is TGTGCCAGCAGCAGGGCCACAGGCCAAGACGAGCAGTACTTC.

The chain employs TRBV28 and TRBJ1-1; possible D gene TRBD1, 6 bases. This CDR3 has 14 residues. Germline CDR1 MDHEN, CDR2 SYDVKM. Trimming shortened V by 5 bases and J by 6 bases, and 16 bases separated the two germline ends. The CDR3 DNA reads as TGTGCCAGCAGTCAAGGGGGTGACAGCCCTGAAGCTTTCTTT. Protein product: CASSQGGDSPEAFF.

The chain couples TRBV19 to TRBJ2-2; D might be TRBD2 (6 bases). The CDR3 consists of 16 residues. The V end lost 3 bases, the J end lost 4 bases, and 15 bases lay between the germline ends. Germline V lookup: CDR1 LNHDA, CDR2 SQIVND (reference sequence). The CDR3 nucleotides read TGTGCCAGTAGTATCAGGTCCGGGGGAGCCACCGGGGAGCTGTTTTTT. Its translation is CASSIRSGGATGELFF.

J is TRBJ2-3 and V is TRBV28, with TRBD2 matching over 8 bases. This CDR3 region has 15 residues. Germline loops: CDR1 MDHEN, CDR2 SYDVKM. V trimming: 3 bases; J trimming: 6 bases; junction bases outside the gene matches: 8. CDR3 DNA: TGTGCCAGCAGTTTTTCGGGGGGGGGCCGGGATACGCAGTATTTT. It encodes CASSFSGGGRDTQYF.

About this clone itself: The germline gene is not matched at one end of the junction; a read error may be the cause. The CDR3 loop reads CASSRDHSSYNEQFF. The CDR3, as DNA: TGTGCTAGCAGCCGTGACCACAGCTCCTACAATGAGCAGTTCTTC. This sequence joins TRBV7-7 and TRBJ2-1, with D unclear. In germline, CDR1 is SSHAT, CDR2 FNYEAQ (reference sequence). This CDR3 is 15 amino acids long.

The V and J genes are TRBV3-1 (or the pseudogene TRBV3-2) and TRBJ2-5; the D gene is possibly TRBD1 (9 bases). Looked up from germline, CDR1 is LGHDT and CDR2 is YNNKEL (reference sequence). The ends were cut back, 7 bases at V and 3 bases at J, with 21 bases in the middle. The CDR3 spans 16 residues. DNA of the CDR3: TGTGCCAGCACGGACAGGGGAGCGGGGGTAGAAGAGACCCAGTACTTC. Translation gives CASTDRGAGVEETQYF.

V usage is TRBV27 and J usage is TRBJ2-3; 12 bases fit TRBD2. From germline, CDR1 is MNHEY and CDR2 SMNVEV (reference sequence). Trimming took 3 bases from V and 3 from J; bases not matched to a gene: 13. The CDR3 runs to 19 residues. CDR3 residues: CASSFAGLAGPVETDTQYF. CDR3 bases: TGTGCCAGCAGTTTCGCCGGACTAGCGGGGCCTGTGGAGACAGATACGCAGTATTTT.

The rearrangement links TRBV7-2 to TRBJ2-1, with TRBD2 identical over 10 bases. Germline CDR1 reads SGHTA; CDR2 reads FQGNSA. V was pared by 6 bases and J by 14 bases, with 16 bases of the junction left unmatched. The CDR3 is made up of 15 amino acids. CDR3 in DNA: TGTGCCAGCAGTTCAATCAATGGACTAGCGGCGGCGGAGTTCTTC. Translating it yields CASSSINGLAAAEFF.

The CDR3 DNA sequence: TGTGCCAGCAGCCCCCGACTAGTAGTGCACAATGAGCAGTTCTTC. Translated, it gives CASSPRLVVHNEQFF. The chain recombines TRBV9 with TRBJ2-1; D is possibly TRBD2 (6 bases). This CDR3 is 15 amino acids long. The V and J ends lost 4 bases and 5 bases respectively, with 16 bases between them. CDR1 SGDLS and CDR2 YYNGEE come from the germline V gene. The full variable domain, completed using reference TRBV9 and TRBJ2-1, is DSGVTQTPKHLITATGQRVTLRCSPRSGDLSVYWYQQSLDQGLQFLIQYYNGEERAKGNILERFSAQQFPDLHSELNLSSLELGDSALYFCASSPRLVVHNEQFFGPGTRLTVL.

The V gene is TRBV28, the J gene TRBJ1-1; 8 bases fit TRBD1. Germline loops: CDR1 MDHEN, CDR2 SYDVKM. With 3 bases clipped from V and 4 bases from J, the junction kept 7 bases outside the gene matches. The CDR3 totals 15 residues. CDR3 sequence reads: CASSFNRGGSTEAFF. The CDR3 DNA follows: TGTGCCAGCAGTTTTAACAGGGGGGGAAGCACTGAAGCTTTCTTT.

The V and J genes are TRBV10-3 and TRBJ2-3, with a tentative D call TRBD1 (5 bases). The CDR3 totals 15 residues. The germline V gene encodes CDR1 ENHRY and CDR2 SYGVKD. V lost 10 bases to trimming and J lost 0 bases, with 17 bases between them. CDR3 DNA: TGTGCCACTACCCCAGGGTCCTCTAGCACAGATACGCAGTATTTT. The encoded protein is CATTPGSSSTDTQYF.

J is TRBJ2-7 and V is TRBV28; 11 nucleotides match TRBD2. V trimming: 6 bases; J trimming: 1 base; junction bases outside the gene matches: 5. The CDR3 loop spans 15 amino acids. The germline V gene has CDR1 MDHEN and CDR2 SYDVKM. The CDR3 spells CASSSLAGGSYEQYF. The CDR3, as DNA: TGTGCCAGCAGCTCTTTAGCGGGGGGGTCCTACGAGCAGTACTTC.